Listed below are T cell receptor beta chains from one sample, sequenced in a study of neurological immune-mediated disorders. TCRdb reprocessed the 5' RACE reads via MiXCR and lists one record per CDR3 protein. The sample yields about 57,000 distinct CDR3 sequences, over 8.5% seen once. Sequences were obtained from PBMCs. The source is a male donor with HTLV-1-associated myelopathy (HAM/TSP). CDR3s include the opening cysteine and the closing phenylalanine or tryptophan. D genes are given only for firm matches. Not every row has a clone size; where given, it reads once, few, many or a size class.

clone size	V gene	D gene	J gene	CDR3 DNA	CDR3 protein
many	TRBV20-1	TRBD1	TRBJ2-7	TGCAGTGCTAGAAGCCCTCCGGGACAGGGGATCAACGAGCAGTACTTC	CSARSPPGQGINEQYF
many	TRBV4-3	TRBD2	TRBJ2-7	TGCGCCAGCAGTCCCTCCTTAGCGGGGGGCTACGAGCAGTACTTC	CASSPSLAGGYEQYF
many	TRBV6-5	.	TRBJ1-2	TGTGCCAGCAGTTACTCCCTATGGGGGCAACTTAACTATGGCTACACCTTC	CASSYSLWGQLNYGYTF
many	TRBV7-9	TRBD1	TRBJ1-2	TGTGCCAGCAGCTTAGCAAGGCCGGGACAGGGCTTTGGCTACACCTTC	CASSLARPGQGFGYTF
many	TRBV3-1	.	TRBJ1-2	TGTGCCAGCAGCCAGATGATCAGGGGCCAAACTAACTATGGCTACACCTTC	CASSQMIRGQTNYGYTF
.	TRBV6-5	.	TRBJ1-1	TGTGCCAGCGAGACCTATGGGAACACTGAAGCTTTCTTT	CASETYGNTEAFF
many	TRBV7-9	TRBD1	TRBJ2-5	TGTGCCAGCAGCTTAGCTTTGACAGGGGGCGAAGAGACCCAGTACTTC	CASSLALTGGEETQYF
many	TRBV29-1	TRBD1	TRBJ2-1	TGCAGCGTCCGCAGGGGGAGACAGTTCTTC	CSVRRGRQFF
many	TRBV6-2/TRBV6-3	.	TRBJ2-1	TGTGCCAGCAGTTACTCGATGGACTACAATGAGCAGTTCTTC	CASSYSMDYNEQFF
many	TRBV5-1	.	TRBJ2-5	TGCGCCAGCAGCTGGAATAAAGAGACCCAGTACTTC	CASSWNKETQYF
many	TRBV7-6	.	TRBJ1-4	TGTGCCAGCAGCCAGGACAGAAATGAAAAACTGTTTTTT	CASSQDRNEKLFF
few	TRBV6-5	TRBD2	TRBJ2-1	TGTGCCAGCAGTTACTCCTCTAGCGGGGGGTACAATGAGCAGTTCTTC	CASSYSSSGGYNEQFF
once	TRBV29-1	TRBD2	TRBJ2-7	TGCAGCGTACTAGCGGGGGCCAGCTACGAGCAGTACTTC	CSVLAGASYEQYF
many	TRBV5-5	.	TRBJ1-1	TGTGCCAGCAGTCTGTACGGGGGTGTCACTGAAGCTTTCTTT	CASSLYGGVTEAFF
many	TRBV6-2/TRBV6-3	TRBD1	TRBJ2-7	TGTGCCAGCAGTTACACGACAGGGGAGCGCGAGCAGTACTTC	CASSYTTGEREQYF
.	TRBV12-2	.	TRBJ2-3	TGTGCAAGTCGCTTAAACGGCTATTGCACAGATACGCAGTATTTT	CASRLNGYCTDTQYF
many	TRBV5-6	.	TRBJ1-1	TGTGCCAGCAGTCACGGACTAGGGGGTGGTGAAGCTTTCTTT	CASSHGLGGGEAFF
many	TRBV27	TRBD2	TRBJ2-1	TGTGCCAGCAGTTTATGGGGGGGAAACAATGAGCAGTTCTTC	CASSLWGGNNEQFF
many	TRBV11-2	.	TRBJ2-7	TGTGCCAGCAGCGCCCGGCAGTACCCGTCCTACGAGCAGTACTTC	CASSARQYPSYEQYF
many	TRBV20-1	.	TRBJ1-2	TGCAGTGCCAAGGGCCCAGGTTTAGCTGGCTACACCTTC	CSAKGPGLAGYTF
many	TRBV2	.	TRBJ2-1	TGTGCCAGCAGCGCGGACAGCCGCTCCTACAATGAGCAGTTCTTC	CASSADSRSYNEQFF
many	TRBV7-2	.	TRBJ2-7	TGTGCCAGCAGCTTACAACAGGGTTACGAGCAGTACTTC	CASSLQQGYEQYF
.	TRBV15	.	TRBJ1-1	TGTGCCACCAGCATCGCCAAGATGACTGAAGCTTTCTTT	CATSIAKMTEAFF
many	TRBV10-3	TRBD2	TRBJ2-3	TGTGCCATCAGTAGCGGGAGAGATACGCAGTATTTT	CAISSGRDTQYF
many	TRBV3-1	TRBD1	TRBJ1-2	TGTGCCAGCAGCCAAGACGACAGGGATAATGGCTACACCTTC	CASSQDDRDNGYTF
many	TRBV5-1	.	TRBJ2-3	TGCGCCAGCAGCTCAGGACCTACAGGACTCACAGATACGCAGTATTTT	CASSSGPTGLTDTQYF
many	TRBV7-2	TRBD2	TRBJ2-7	TGTGCCAGCACCCCGGGGGGGGGGGCCCCCTACGAGCAGTACTTC	CASTPGGGAPYEQYF
many	TRBV20-1	.	TRBJ2-5	TGCAGTGCTAGAGATAGGCAGGGCGGAGAGACCCAGTACTTC	CSARDRQGGETQYF
many	TRBV4-3	TRBD2	TRBJ2-5	TGCGCCAGCAGCCAAGATCTCCCTAGCGGCCAAGAGACCCAGTACTTC	CASSQDLPSGQETQYF